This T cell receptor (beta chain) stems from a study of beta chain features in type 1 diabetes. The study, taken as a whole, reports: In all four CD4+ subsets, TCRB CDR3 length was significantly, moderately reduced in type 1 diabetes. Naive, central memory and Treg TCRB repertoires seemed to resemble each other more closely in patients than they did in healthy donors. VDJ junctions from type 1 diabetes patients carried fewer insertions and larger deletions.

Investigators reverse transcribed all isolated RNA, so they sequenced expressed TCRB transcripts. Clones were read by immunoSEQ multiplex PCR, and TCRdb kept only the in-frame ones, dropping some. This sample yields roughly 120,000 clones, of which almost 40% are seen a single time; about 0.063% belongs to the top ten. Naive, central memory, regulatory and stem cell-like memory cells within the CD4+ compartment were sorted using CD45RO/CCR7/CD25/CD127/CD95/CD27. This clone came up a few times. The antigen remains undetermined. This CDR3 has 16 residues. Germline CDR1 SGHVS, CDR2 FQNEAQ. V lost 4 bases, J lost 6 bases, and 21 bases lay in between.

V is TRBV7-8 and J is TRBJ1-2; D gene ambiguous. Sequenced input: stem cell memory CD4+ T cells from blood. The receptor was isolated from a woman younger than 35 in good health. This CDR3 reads CASSSSISRGRNGYTF. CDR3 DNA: TGTGCCAGCAGCTCTAGCATTTCGCGGGGAAGGAATGGCTACACCTTC.